This T cell receptor (beta chain) was sequenced in a study of shared clonotypes between healthy human individuals. Study-level information: Two female and three male donors aged 18 to 49 were enrolled.

Findings and caveats of the study: Among four donors, approximately 4.6% of naive CD4 clonotypes were found in common.

Germline trimming cut 4 bases from V and 1 base from J; bases unmatched to any gene: 4. The CDR3 contains 15 residues. Germline loops: CDR1 MNHEY, CDR2 SMNVEV (reference sequence). Worth noting for this clone: Its antigen is as yet unknown.

Assay used: immunoSEQ multiplex PCR; TCRdb lists only in-frame clones, some missing. The repertoire includes hundreds of thousands of clones, about 80% of them detected once, and around 1.7% sits in the top ten. The clonotype originates from a woman aged 25 to 39 in good health. V and J are TRBV27 and TRBJ2-5, with 9 bases aligning to TRBD1. Sequencing used memory CD4+ T cells sorted from blood. Subset noted: CD45RA-negative fraction. CDR3 protein: CASSSWTGVQETQYF. In DNA form, the CDR3 reads TGTGCCAGCAGTTCCTGGACAGGGGTCCAAGAGACCCAGTACTTC.